This TCR beta chain came from a study of T cells in Graves' hyperthyroidism and ophthalmopathy. Study-level points and caveats: Blood also held most thyroid clonotypes expanded beyond 0.001.

This clonotype occurred a few times. Antigen specificity is unknown. Amplified TCR beta CDR3 regions came from RNA transcripts. The study used the HTBI primer set for a first-round RT-PCR of the TCR CDR3. TCRdb reprocessed the multiplex PCR reads via MiXCR and lists one record per CDR3 protein. This sample carries 500,000 to 600,000 distinct CDR3 sequences, just under 20% of them seen once, and the ten largest clones take roughly 47%. This TCR was recovered from a man in his forties or fifties with Graves' ophthalmopathy. Sequenced material: blood.

CDR3 in DNA: TGCGCCAGCAGCTTGGAAAGGGGCGAACCGAGCTATAGCAATCAGCCCCAGCATTTT. The encoded protein is CASSLERGEPSYSNQPQHF. The V and J genes are TRBV5-1 and TRBJ1-5; D perhaps matches TRBD1 (5 bases). The CDR3 extends over 19 amino acids. Germline CDR1 SGHRS, CDR2 YFSETQ. The V gene lost 0 bases and the J gene lost 0 bases, with 19 bases spanning the gap.